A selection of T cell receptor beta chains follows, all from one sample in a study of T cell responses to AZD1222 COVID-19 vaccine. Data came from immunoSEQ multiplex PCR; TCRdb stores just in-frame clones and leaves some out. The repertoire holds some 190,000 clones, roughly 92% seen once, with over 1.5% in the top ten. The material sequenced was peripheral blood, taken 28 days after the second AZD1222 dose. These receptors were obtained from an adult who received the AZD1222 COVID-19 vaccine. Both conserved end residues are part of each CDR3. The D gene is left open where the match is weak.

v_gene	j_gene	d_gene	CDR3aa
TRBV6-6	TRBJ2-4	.	CASSPPVRYNIQYF
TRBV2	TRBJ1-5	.	CASSSQGGNQPQHF
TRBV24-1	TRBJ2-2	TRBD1	CATSDPTGDNTGELFF
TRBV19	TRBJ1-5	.	CASSIREGPFNQPQHF
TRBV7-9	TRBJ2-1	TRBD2	CASSQVTSGSYEQFF
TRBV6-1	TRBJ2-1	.	CASSEARYSNEQFF
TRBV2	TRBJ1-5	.	CASKGEILVNQPQHF
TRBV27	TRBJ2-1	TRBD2	CASSLLGTSGNEQFF
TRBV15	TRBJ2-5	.	CATSRDRGGETQYF
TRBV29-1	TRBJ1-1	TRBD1	CSVDRGQGRTEAFF
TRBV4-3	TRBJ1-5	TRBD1	CASSQDGRGVQPQHF
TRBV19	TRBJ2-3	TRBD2	CASSIQTGTSGRLNTQYF
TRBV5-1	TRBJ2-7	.	CASSPGTPTYEQYF
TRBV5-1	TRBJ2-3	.	CASSPGGVGDTQYF
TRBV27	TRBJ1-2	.	CASSLLGGEGYGYTF
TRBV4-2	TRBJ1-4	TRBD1	CASSQPQGGIRKLFF
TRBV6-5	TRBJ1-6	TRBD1	CASSWTGTNSPLHF
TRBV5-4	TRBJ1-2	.	CASSLSSGGQGIYGYTF
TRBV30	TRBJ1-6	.	CAWSVLQNYNSPLHF
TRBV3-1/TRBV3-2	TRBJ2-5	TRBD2	CASSPGLAGETQYF
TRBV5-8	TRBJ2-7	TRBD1	CASSLGQALYGEQYF
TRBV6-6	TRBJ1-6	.	CASSLAGVNNSPLHF
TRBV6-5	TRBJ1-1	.	CASSYSRTGLNTEAFF
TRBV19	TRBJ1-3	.	CASSMASSGNTIYF
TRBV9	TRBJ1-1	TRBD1	CASSPYRGNTEAFF
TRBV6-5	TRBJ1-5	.	CASRQSEINQPQHF
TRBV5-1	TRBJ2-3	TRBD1	CASSLVQGAANTQYF
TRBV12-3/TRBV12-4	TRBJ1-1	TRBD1	CASSKGTGKAFF
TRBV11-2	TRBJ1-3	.	CASSLQSSGNTIYF
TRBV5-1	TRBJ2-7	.	CASSFFLGNYEQYF
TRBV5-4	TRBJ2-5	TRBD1	CASSSWTGGETQYF
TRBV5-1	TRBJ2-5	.	CASSRLGQARETQYF